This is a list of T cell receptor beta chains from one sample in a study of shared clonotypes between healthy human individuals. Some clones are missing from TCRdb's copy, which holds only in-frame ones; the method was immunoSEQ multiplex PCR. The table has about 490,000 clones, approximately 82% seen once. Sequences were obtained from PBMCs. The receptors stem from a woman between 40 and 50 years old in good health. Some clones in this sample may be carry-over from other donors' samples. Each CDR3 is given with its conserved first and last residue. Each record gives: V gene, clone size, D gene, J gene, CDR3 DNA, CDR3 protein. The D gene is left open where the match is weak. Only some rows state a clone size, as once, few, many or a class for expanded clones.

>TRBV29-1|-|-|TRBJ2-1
TGCAGCGTGGGGCAGGGCACCGGAGGGGTAATCAATGAGCAGTTCTTC
CSVGQGTGGVINEQFF
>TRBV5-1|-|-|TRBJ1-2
TGCGCCAGCAGCTTGGTCGGCTATGGCTACACCTTC
CASSLVGYGYTF
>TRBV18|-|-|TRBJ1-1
TGTGCCAGCTCAACCGGGCAGGGGAACACTGAAGCTTTCTTT
CASSTGQGNTEAFF
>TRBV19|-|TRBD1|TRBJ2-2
TGTGCCAGTAGCCCGAGGGGGCTTGGCACCGGGGAGCTGTTTTTT
CASSPRGLGTGELFF
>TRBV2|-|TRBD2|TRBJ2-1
TGTGCCAGCAGGAAGACTAGCGGGAGGACTGAGCAGTTCTTC
CASRKTSGRTEQFF
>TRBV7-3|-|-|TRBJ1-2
TGTGCCAGCAGCCCCTTAGGCGGGGGCCATGGCTACACCTTC
CASSPLGGGHGYTF
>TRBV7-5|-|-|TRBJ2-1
TGTGCCAGAAGCATGGACAGATCGCACAATGAGCAGTTCTTC
CARSMDRSHNEQFF
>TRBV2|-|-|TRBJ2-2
TGTGCCAGCAGACAGGGAGGCGCCGGGGAGCTGTTTTTT
CASRQGGAGELFF
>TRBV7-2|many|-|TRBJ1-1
TGTGCCAGCAGCTTATACTCCAGGACAGAAGCTTTCTTT
CASSLYSRTEAFF
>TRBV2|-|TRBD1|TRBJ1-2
TGTGCCAGCAGTGCAGACAGGGGGGGCTCTCTCATTAACTATGGCTACACCTTC
CASSADRGGSLINYGYTF
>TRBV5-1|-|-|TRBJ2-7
TGCGCCAGCAGCTTGGTTGGTCAAACCTACGAGCAGTACTTC
CASSLVGQTYEQYF
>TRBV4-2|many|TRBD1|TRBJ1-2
TGTGCCAGCAGCCCGCCGGGACAGGGACAAAAGGGCTACACCTTC
CASSPPGQGQKGYTF
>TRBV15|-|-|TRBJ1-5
TGTGCCACCAGCAGAGGCCCCAGGGACGTTGGCAATCAGCCCCAGCATTTT
CATSRGPRDVGNQPQHF
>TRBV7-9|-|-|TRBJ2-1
TGTGCCAGCAGCTCTTATATCTATAGAGCCTACAATGAGCAGTTCTTC
CASSSYIYRAYNEQFF
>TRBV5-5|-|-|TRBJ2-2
TGTGCCAGCAGCTTGGGACATAGTAACACCGGGGAGCTGTTTTTT
CASSLGHSNTGELFF
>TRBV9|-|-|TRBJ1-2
TGTGCCAGCAGCCCCGGGGTGGGGGGGCAAAGGTATGGCTACACCTTC
CASSPGVGGQRYGYTF
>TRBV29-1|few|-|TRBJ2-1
TGCAGCGTTGAGCTAGTACTAGATGAGCAGTTCTTC
CSVELVLDEQFF
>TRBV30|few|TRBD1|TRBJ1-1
TGTGCCTCCAAGGGACAGGGCACATTGAACACTGAAGCTTTCTTT
CASKGQGTLNTEAFF
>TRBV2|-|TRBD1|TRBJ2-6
TGTGCCAGCAGGAGGACAGGGAGCTCTGGGGCCAACGTCCTGACTTTC
CASRRTGSSGANVLTF
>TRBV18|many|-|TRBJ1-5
TGTGCCAGTTCTACGGGGACGGTAGACAATCAGCCCCAGCATTTT
CASSTGTVDNQPQHF
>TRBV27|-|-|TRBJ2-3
TGTGCCAGCCGACGGACCCCCACAGATACGCAGTATTTT
CASRRTPTDTQYF
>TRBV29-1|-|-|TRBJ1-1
TGCAGCGTTGAAGACGGGAAGAACACTGAAGCTTTCTTT
CSVEDGKNTEAFF
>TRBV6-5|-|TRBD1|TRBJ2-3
TGTGCCAGCAGTTACTCGAGGGACAGCTACACAGATACGCAGTATTTT
CASSYSRDSYTDTQYF
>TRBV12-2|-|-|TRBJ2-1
TGTGCAAGTCGCTTAGGGAGTGAGCAGTTCTTC
CASRLGSEQFF
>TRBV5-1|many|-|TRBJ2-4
TGCGCCAGCAGCTTGGCACCCAAAAACATTCAGTACTTC
CASSLAPKNIQYF
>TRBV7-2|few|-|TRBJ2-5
TGTGCCAGCAGCTTAATTTGGCAGACCCAAGAGACCCAGTACTTC
CASSLIWQTQETQYF
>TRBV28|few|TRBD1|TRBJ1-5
TGTGCCAGCAGCCCCCATGGACAGGGTAGCAATCAGCCCCAGCATTTT
CASSPHGQGSNQPQHF
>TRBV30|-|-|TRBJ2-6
TGTGCTTGGCGGGAAAACGGGGCTGGGGCCAACGTCCTGACTTTC
CAWRENGAGANVLTF
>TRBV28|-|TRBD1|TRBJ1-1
TGTGCCAGCAACCTTCTCTCGAGGGGGCTGAACACTGAAGCTTTCTTT
CASNLLSRGLNTEAFF
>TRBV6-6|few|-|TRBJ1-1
TGTGCCAGCAGTTACGGTCGGGCTGAAGCTTTCTTT
CASSYGRAEAFF
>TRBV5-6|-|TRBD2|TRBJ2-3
TGTGCCAGCAGCTTGGTGGCGGGAGCTGGAACAGATACGCAGTATTTT
CASSLVAGAGTDTQYF
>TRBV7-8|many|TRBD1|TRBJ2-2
TGTGCCAGCAGCTCGCGGGACAGGGGGCGAACCGGGGAGCTGTTTTTT
CASSSRDRGRTGELFF
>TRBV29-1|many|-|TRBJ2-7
TGCAGCGTTGCGGCAGGGACGAACGAGCAGTACTTC
CSVAAGTNEQYF
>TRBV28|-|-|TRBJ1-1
TGTGCCAGCAGTTTAAGGCAACCACAGGGAAAGAACACTGAAGCTTTCTTT
CASSLRQPQGKNTEAFF
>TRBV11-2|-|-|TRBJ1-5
TGTGCCAGCAGCTTAGAGTTGGGTCAGCCCCAGCATTTT
CASSLELGQPQHF
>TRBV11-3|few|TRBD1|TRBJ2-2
TGTGCCAGCAGCGAGGGACAGGGTTTTGCCGGGGAGCTGTTTTTT
CASSEGQGFAGELFF
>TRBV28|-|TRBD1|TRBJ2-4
TGTGCCAGCAGTTTAATTCAGGCAGGGGGCAGCAAAAACATTCAGTACTTC
CASSLIQAGGSKNIQYF
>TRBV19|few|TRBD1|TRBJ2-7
TGTGCCAGTAGTTCGACAGGGGAACTTTACGAGCAGTACTTC
CASSSTGELYEQYF